The T cell receptor beta chain under discussion was sequenced for a study of graft-versus-host responses after intestinal transplantation. Here immunoSEQ multiplex PCR was the method, and the copy in TCRdb shows in-frame clones only, minus some. This sample has 45,000 or so clones, with over 75% found just once. Germline loops: CDR1 SGHVS, CDR2 FQNEAQ. V lost 5 bases, J lost 4 bases, and 18 bases stayed unmatched. The CDR3 totals 18 residues. The chain employs TRBV7-8 and TRBJ2-7; 9 bases are shared with TRBD2. The material was PBMCs, obtained 524 days after transplant. The origin of this receptor is a human patient who received an intestinal transplant, so some T cells may come from the graft donor. CDR3: CASSPLPSGSGSSYEQYF. The CDR3 DNA reads as TGTGCCAGCAGCCCACTCCCCTCCGGTAGCGGGAGTTCGTACGAGCAGTACTTC. Drawing the rest from reference TRBV7-8 and TRBJ2-7, the complete variable domain is GAGVSQSPRYKVAKRGQDVALRCDPISGHVSLFWYQQALGQGPEFLTYFQNEAQLDKSGLPSDRFFAERPEGSVSTLKIQRTQQEDSAVYLCASSPLPSGSGSSYEQYFGPGTRLTVT.